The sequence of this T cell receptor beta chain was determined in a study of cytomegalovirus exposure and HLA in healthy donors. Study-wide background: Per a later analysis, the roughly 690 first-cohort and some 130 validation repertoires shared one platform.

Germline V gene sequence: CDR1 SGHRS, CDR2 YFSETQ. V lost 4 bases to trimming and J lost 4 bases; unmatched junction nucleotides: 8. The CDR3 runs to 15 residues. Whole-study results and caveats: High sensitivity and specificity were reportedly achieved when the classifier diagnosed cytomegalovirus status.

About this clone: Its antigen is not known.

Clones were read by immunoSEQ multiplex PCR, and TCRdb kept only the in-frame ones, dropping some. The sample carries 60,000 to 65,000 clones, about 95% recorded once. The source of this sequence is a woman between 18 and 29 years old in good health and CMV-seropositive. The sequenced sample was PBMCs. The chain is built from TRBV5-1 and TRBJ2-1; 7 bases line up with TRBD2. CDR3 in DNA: TGCGCCAGCAGCCGTGGGGAGGGACCTTACAATGAGCAGTTCTTC. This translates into CASSRGEGPYNEQFF.